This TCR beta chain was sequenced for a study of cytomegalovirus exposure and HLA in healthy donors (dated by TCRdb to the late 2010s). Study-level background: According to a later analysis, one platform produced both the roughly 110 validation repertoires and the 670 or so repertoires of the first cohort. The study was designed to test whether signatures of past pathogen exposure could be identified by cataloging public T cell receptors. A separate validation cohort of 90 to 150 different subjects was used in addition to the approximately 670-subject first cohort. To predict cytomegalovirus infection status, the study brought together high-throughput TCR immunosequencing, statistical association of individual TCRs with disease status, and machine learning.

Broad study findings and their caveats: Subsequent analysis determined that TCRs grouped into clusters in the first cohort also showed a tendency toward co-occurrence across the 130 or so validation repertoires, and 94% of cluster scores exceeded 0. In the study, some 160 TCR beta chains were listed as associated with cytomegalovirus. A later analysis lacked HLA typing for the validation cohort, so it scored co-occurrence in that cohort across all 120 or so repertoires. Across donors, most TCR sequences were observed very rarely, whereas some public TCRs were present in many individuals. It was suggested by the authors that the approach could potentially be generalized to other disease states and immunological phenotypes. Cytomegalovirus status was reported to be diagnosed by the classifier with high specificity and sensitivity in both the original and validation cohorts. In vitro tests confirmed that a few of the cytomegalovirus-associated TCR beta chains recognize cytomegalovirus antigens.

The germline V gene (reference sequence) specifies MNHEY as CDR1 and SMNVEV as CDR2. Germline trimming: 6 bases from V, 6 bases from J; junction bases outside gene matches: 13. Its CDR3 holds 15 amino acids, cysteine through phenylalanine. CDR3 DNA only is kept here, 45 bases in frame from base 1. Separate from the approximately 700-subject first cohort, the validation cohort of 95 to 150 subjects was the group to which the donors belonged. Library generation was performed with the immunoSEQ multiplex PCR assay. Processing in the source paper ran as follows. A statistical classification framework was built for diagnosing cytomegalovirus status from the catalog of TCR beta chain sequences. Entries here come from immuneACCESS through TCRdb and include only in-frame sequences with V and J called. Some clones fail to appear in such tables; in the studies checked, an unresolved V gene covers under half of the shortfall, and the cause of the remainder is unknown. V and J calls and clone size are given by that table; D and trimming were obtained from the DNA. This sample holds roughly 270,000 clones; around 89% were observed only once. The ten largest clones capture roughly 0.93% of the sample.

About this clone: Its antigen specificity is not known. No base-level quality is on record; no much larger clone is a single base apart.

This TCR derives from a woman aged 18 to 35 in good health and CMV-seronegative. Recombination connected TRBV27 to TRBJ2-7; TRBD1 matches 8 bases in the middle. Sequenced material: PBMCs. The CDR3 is CASRDMPGQVGEQYF. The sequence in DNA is TGTGCCAGCAGAGACATGCCGGGACAGGTGGGCGAGCAGTACTTC.